This entry describes one TCR beta chain. These data originate in a study of blood T cell repertoires in COVID-19. Background on the study: The analysed material was cDNA or gDNA that came from T cells, B-cell-depleted T cells, or PBMCs.

Using immunoSEQ multiplex PCR, the repertoire was profiled, and TCRdb retains in-frame clones only, with some absent. The sample includes about 3,800 clones, approximately 91% of them seen just once. The sequencing input was peripheral blood. This TCR was recovered from a man in his fifties or sixties with active COVID-19.

This CDR3 reads CASSLPPRYNEQFF. Here the CDR3 DNA reads TGCGCCAGCAGCCTACCCCCACGCTACAATGAGCAGTTCTTC. V is TRBV5-1 and J is TRBJ2-1; D unresolved. This CDR3 is built from 14 residues. Germline V gives CDR1 SGHRS, CDR2 YFSETQ. V lost 4 bases and J lost 3, with 11 bases in between.